This TCR beta chain was observed in a study of blood T cell repertoires in COVID-19. Study overall: Nucleic acid was either cDNA or gDNA, and it came from T cells, B-cell-depleted T cells, or PBMCs.

Sequencing was performed with immunoSEQ multiplex PCR; in TCRdb, only in-frame clones are kept and a portion is missing. The sample gives 250,000 to 300,000 clones, roughly 89% of which show up once; around 10% is in the top ten. This CDR3 is 14 amino acids long. V lost 9 bases to trimming and J lost 4 bases, with 15 bases between them. CDR1 is LNHNV, CDR2 YYDKDF, per germline (reference sequence). The specimen sequenced was peripheral blood. The chain links TRBV15 to TRBJ2-2; the D gene is possibly TRBD1 (6 bases). The origin of this receptor is a woman aged 25 to 45 with COVID-19, enrolled during active disease. The CDR3 sequence: CATQRDTSTGELFF. The CDR3 nucleotides read TGTGCCACTCAAAGGGACACAAGCACCGGGGAGCTGTTTTTT.